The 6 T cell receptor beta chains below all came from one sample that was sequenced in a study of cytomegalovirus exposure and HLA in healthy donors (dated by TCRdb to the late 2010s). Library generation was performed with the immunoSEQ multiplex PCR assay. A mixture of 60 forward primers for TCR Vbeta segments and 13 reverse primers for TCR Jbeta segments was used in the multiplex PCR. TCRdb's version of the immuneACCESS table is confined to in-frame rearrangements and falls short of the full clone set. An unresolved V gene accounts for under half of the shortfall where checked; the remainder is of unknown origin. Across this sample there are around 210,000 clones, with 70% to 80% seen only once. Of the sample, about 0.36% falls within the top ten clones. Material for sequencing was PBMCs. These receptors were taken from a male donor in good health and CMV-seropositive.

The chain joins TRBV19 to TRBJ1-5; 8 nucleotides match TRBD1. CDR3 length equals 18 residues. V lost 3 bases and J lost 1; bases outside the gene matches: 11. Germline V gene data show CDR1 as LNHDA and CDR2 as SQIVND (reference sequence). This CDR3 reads CASSIYRGMSISNQPQHF. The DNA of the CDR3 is TGTGCCAGTAGTATTTACAGGGGGATGTCGATAAGCAATCAGCCCCAGCATTTT.

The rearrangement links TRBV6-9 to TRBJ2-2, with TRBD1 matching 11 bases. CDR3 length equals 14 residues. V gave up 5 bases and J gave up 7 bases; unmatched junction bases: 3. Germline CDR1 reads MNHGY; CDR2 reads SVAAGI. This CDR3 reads CASSPGQGVGELFF. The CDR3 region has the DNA TGTGCCAGCAGTCCGGGACAGGGGGTCGGGGAGCTGTTTTTT.

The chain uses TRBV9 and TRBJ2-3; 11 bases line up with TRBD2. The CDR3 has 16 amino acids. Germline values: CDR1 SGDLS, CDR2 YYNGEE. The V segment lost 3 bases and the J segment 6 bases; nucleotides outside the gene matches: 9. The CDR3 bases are TGTGCCAGCAGCGCACTAGCGGGGGTCGGTCAGGATACGCAGTATTTT. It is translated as CASSALAGVGQDTQYF.

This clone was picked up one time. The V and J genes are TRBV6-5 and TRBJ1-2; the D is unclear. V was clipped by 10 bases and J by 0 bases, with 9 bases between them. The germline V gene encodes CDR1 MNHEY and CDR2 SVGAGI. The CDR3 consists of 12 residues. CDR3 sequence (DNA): TGTGCCACCCCCGGGGCTAACTATGGCTACACCTTC. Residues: CATPGANYGYTF.

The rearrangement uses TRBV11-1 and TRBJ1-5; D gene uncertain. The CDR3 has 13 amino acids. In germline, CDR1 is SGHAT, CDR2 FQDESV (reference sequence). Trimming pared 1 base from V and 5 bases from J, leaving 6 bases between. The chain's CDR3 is CASSLGADQPQHF. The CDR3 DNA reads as TGTGCCAGCAGCTTAGGGGCAGATCAGCCCCAGCATTTT.

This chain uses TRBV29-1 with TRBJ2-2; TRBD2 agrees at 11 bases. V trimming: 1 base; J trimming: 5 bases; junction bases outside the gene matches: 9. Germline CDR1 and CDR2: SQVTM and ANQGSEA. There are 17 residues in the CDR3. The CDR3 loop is CSVEGVAGGPWTGELFF. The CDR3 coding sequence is TGCAGCGTTGAAGGTGTAGCGGGGGGGCCTTGGACCGGGGAGCTGTTTTTT.